This T cell receptor beta chain was sequenced for a study of blood T cells in healthy people across ages. The use of a sample-barcoded 5' primer and a J-beta primer mix characterized a second PCR of roughly 7 to 11 cycles. One entry per CDR3 protein, called by TCRdb with MiXCR from the 5' RACE reads. The sample carries 650,000 to 1,000,000 distinct CDR3 sequences, 35% to 40% recorded once. In its sample, this clonotype was seen a few times. Trimming pared 6 bases from V and 7 bases from J, leaving 18 bases between. CDR3 length: 13 amino acids. CDR1 and CDR2 (germline): DFQATT, SNEGSKA (reference sequence).

This TCR came from a man younger than 35 in good health. The J gene is TRBJ1-2, the V gene TRBV20-1, with a possible D match to TRBD1 (6 bases). Sequenced sample: blood. Here the CDR3 reads CSAFAGGQFGYTF. DNA of the CDR3: TGCAGTGCCTTTGCGGGGGGCCAGTTTGGCTACACCTTC.